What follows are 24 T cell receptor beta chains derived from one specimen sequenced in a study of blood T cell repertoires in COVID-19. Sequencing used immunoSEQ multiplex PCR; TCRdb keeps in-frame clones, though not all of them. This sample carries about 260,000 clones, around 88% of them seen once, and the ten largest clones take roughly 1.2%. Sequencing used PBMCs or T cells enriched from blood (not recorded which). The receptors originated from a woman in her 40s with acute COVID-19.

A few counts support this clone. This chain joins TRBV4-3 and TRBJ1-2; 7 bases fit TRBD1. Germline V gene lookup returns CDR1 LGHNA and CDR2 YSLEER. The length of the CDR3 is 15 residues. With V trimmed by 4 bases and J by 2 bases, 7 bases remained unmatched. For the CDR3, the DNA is TGCGCCAGCAGCCCGAGCCCACAGGGGAACTATGGCTACACCTTC. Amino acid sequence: CASSPSPQGNYGYTF.

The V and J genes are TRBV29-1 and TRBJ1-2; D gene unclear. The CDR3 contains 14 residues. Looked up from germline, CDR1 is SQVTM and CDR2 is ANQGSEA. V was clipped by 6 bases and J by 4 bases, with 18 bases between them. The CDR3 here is CSVRVGRAGYGYTF. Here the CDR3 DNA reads TGCAGCGTCCGGGTCGGGCGCGCGGGCTATGGCTACACCTTC.

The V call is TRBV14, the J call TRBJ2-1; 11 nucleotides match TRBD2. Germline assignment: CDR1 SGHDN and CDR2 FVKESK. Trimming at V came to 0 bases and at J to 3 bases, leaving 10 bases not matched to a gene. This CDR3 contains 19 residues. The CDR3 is CASSQDPATSGRVYNEQFF. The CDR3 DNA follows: TGTGCCAGCAGCCAAGATCCAGCTACTAGCGGGAGAGTCTACAATGAGCAGTTCTTC.

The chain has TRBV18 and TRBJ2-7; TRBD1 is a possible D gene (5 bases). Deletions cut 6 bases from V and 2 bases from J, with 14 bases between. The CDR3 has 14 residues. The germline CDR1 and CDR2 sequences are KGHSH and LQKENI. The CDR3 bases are TGTGCCAGCTCCGTGACCGGACACCCCTACGAGCAGTACGTC. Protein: CASSVTGHPYEQYV.

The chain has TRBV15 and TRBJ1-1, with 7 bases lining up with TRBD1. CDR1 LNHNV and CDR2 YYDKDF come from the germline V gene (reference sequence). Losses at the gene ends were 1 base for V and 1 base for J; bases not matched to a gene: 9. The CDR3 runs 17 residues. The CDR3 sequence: CATSRAFVNRGNTEAFF. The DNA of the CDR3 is TGTGCCACCAGCAGAGCTTTTGTGAACAGGGGGAACACTGAAGCTTTCTTT.

CDR3 in DNA: TGTGCCAGCAGCCCCGGGGAGAAGGATACGCAGTATTTT. Translated, it gives CASSPGEKDTQYF. This chain joins TRBV6-5 and TRBJ2-3; maybe TRBD2 (5 bases). Looked up from germline, CDR1 is MNHEY and CDR2 is SVGAGI. V was clipped by 6 bases and J by 6 bases, with 13 bases between them. The CDR3 contains 13 residues.

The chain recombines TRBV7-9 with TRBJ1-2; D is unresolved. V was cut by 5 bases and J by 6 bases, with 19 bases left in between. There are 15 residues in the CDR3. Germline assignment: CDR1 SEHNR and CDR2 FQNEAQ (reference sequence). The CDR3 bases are TGTGCCAGCAGCGTTACGACTGCGCGTGAGCATGGCTACACCTTC. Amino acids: CASSVTTAREHGYTF.

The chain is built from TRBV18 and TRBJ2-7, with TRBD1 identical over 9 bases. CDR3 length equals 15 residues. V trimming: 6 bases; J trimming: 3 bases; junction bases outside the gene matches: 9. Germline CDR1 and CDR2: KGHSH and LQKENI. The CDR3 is CASSKRTGESYEQYF. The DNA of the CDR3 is TGTGCCAGCTCCAAGCGGACAGGGGAAAGCTACGAGCAGTACTTC. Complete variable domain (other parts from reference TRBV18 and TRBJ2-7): NAGVMQNPRHLVRRRGQEARLRCSPMKGHSHVYWYRQLPEEGLKFMVYLQKENIIDESGMPKERFSAEFPKEGPSILRIQQVVRGDSAAYFCASSKRTGESYEQYFGPGTRLTVT.

CDR3: CASSATSPSYEQYF. CDR3 nucleotides: TGCGCCAGCAGCGCGACTTCCCCTAGCTACGAGCAGTACTTC. The chain carries TRBV5-1 and TRBJ2-7; D unclear. Trimming left V 4 bases short and J 3 bases short, with 14 bases between. From germline, CDR1 is SGHRS and CDR2 YFSETQ. This CDR3 is 14 amino acids long.

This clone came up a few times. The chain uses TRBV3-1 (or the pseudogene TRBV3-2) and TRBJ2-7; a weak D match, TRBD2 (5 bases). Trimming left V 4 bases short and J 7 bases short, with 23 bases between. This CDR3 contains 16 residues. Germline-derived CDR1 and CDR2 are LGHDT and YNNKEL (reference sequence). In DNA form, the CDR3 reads TGTGCCAGCAGCCCTCCAAGAGTTAGCGCCTTAGGAGAGCAGTACTTC. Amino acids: CASSPPRVSALGEQYF.

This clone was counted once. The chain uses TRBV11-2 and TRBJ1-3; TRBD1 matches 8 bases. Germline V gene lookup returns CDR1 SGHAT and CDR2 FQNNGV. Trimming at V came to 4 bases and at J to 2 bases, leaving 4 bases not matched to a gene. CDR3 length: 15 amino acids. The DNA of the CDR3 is TGTGCCAGCAGCTCGACGACAGGGGCTGGAAACACCATATATTTT. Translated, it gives CASSSTTGAGNTIYF.

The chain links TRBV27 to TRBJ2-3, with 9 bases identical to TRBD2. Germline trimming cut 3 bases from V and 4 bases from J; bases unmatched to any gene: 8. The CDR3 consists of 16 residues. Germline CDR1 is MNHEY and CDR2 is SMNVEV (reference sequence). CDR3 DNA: TGTGCCAGCAGTTTTATGATAGCGGGAGTCTCAGATACGCAGTATTTT. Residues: CASSFMIAGVSDTQYF.

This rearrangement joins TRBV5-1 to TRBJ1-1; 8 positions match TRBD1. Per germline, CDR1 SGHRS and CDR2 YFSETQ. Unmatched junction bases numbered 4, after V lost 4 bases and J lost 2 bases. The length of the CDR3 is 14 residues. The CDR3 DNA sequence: TGCGCCAGCAGCCCGGACAGGGCCAACACTGAAGCTTTCTTT. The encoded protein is CASSPDRANTEAFF.

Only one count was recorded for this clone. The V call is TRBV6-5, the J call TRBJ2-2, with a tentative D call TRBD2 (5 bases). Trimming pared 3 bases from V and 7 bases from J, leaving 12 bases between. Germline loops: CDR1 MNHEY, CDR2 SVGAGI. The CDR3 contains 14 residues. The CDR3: CASSYFRRVGELFF. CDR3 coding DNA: TGTGCCAGCAGTTATTTCCGGCGGGTCGGGGAGCTGTTTTTT.

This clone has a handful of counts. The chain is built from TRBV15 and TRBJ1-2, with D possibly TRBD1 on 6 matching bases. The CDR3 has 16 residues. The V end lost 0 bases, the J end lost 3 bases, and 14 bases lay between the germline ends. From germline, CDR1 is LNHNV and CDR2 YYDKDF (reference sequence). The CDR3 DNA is TGTGCCACCAGCAGAGATCCCAGGGGAGTCTACTATGGCTACACCTTC. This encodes CATSRDPRGVYYGYTF.

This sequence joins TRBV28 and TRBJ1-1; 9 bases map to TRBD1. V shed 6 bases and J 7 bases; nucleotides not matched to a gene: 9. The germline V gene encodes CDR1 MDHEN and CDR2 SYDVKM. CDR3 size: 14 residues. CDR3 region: CASSQGTGLDEAFF. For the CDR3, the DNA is TGTGCCAGCAGCCAAGGGACAGGGCTAGATGAAGCTTTCTTT.

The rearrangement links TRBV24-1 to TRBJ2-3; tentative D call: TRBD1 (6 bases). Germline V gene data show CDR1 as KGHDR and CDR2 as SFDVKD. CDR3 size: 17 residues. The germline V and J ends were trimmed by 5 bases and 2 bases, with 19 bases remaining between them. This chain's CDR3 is CATSGTYRASYTDTQYF. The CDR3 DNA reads TGTGCCACCAGTGGTACCTACAGGGCCTCGTACACAGATACGCAGTATTTT.

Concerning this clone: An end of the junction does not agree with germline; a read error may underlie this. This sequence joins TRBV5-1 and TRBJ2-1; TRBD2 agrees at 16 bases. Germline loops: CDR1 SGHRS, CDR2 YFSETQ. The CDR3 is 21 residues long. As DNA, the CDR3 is TGCGCCGGCAGCTTGGGCCCGGGACTAGCGGGAGGGTTAAGCTCCTACAATGAGCAGTTCTTC. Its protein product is CAGSLGPGLAGGLSSYNEQFF. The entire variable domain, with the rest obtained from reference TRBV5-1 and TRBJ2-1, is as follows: KAGVTQTPRYLIKTRGQQVTLSCSPISGHRSVSWYQQTPGQGLQFLFEYFSETQRNKGNFPGRFSGRQFSNSRSEMNVSTLELGDSALYLCAGSLGPGLAGGLSSYNEQFFGPGTRLTVL.

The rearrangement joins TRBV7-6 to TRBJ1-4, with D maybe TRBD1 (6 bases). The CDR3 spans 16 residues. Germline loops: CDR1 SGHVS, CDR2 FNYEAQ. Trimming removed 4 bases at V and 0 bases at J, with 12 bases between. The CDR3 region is CASSSGHSATNEKLFF. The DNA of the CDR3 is TGTGCCAGCAGCTCGGGACACTCCGCAACTAATGAAAAACTGTTTTTT.

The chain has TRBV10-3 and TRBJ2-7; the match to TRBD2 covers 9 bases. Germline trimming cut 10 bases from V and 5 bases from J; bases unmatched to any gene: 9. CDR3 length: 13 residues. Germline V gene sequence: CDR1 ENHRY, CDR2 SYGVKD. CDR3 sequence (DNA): TGTGCCACCGTGGGGACTAGCTTCGACGAGCAGTACTTC. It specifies CATVGTSFDEQYF.

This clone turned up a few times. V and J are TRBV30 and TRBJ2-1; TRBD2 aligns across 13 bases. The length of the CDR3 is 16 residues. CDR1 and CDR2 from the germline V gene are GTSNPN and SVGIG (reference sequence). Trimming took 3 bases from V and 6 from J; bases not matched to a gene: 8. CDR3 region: CAWRKGGLAGANEQFF. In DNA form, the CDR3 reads TGTGCCTGGAGAAAGGGAGGACTAGCGGGAGCCAATGAGCAGTTCTTC.

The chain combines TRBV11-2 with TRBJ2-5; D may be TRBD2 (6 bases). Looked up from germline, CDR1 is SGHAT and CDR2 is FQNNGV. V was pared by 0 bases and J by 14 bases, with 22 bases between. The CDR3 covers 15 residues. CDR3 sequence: CASSLEVGLAGRPYF. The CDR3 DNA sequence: TGTGCCAGCAGCTTAGAGGTTGGTCTGGCGGGACGACCATACTTC.

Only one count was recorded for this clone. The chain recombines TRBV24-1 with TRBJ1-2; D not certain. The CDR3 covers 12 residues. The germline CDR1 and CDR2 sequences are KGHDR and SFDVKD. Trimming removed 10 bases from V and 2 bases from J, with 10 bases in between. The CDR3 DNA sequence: TGTGCCACACAAGACACCAACTATGGCTACACCTTC. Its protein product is CATQDTNYGYTF.

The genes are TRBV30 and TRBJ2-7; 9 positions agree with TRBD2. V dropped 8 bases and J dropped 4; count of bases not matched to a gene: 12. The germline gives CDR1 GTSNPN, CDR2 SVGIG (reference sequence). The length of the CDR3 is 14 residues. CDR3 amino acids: CARSGASGMYEQYF. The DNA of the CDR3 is TGTGCCCGAAGCGGGGCTAGCGGGATGTACGAGCAGTACTTC.